The 22 T cell receptor beta chains in this list originate from one sample, sequenced in a study of blood T cell repertoires in COVID-19. This table comes from immunoSEQ multiplex PCR, and its TCRdb copy is limited to in-frame clones, with some not included. The sample comprises approximately 200,000 clones, around 80% of which are singletons, and 12% rests with the top ten. The sample taken for sequencing was peripheral blood. The receptors originated from a woman of 80 years or more with COVID-19, enrolled during active disease.

DNA for the CDR3: TGTGCCAGCAGTAGAGCTGGGCCCACAACTAATGAAAAACTGTTTTTT. Amino acid sequence: CASSRAGPTTNEKLFF. The gene calls are TRBV6-4 and TRBJ1-4; D call uncertain. CDR3 size: 16 residues. Germline V lookup: CDR1 MRHNA, CDR2 SNTAGT. Trimming took 5 bases from V and 0 from J, leaving 13 bases between them.

The chain joins TRBV2 to TRBJ2-7; weak D call: TRBD1 (5 bases). This CDR3 has 15 amino acids. The V gene lost 2 bases and the J gene lost 4 bases, with 15 bases spanning the gap. Per germline, CDR1 SNHLY and CDR2 FYNNEI. The CDR3 coding sequence is TGTGCCAGCAGTGAAAGCTCAGGGCCCAATTACGAGCAGTACTTC. The encoded protein is CASSESSGPNYEQYF.

This chain connects TRBV9 to TRBJ1-2; 8 bases align to TRBD1. The germline gives CDR1 SGDLS, CDR2 YYNGEE. V lost 0 bases and J lost 7; bases outside the gene matches: 8. The CDR3 contains 15 residues. The CDR3 DNA reads as TGTGCCAGCAGCGTAGCAGGACAGGGAGTGAGTGGCTACACCTTC. Amino acids: CASSVAGQGVSGYTF.

The rearrangement links TRBV7-6 to TRBJ2-5; 9 positions agree with TRBD2. V lost 0 bases and J lost 1; bases outside the gene matches: 3. CDR1 is SGHVS and CDR2 is FNYEAQ in the germline V gene. CDR3 size: 16 residues. The CDR3, as DNA: TGTGCCAGCAGCTTAGCTGGGACTAGCCTCCAAGAGACCCAGTACTTC. This gives the protein CASSLAGTSLQETQYF.

This clone was picked up a small number of times. The chain combines TRBV7-9 with TRBJ2-1, with 10 bases matching TRBD2. From germline, CDR1 is SEHNR and CDR2 FQNEAQ (reference sequence). This CDR3 has 16 amino acids. Trimming cost V 5 bases and J 6 bases; bases outside gene matches: 10. The CDR3 region has the DNA TGTGCCAGCAGCCCGGTGGGGGCTAGCGGGGGCAATGAGCAGTTCTTC. Protein product: CASSPVGASGGNEQFF. Using reference TRBV7-9 and TRBJ2-1 for the parts outside the CDR3, the full variable domain is DTGVSQNPRHKITKRGQNVTFRCDPISEHNRLYWYRQTLGQGPEFLTYFQNEAQLEKSRLLSDRFSAERPKGSFSTLEIQRTEQGDSAMYLCASSPVGASGGNEQFFGPGTRLTVL.

The CDR3 nucleotides read TGTGCCAGCAGTCGCGGGACAGGTTACGAGCAGTACTTC. This gives the protein CASSRGTGYEQYF. V usage is TRBV28 and J usage is TRBJ2-7, with TRBD1 identical over 8 bases. V shed 5 bases, J shed 4 bases, and the junction held 4 bases outside the gene matches. The CDR3 length is 13 residues. CDR1 and CDR2 (germline): MDHEN, SYDVKM.

This sequence joins TRBV11-2 and TRBJ2-7; 8 nucleotides match TRBD1. Germline lookup yields CDR1 SGHAT and CDR2 FQNNGV. J was trimmed by 7 bases and V by 1 base; bases with no gene match: 3. The CDR3 runs to 13 residues. CDR3 in amino acids: CASSLVQGAEQYF. CDR3 in DNA: TGTGCCAGCAGCTTAGTTCAGGGGGCAGAGCAGTACTTC.

This clone was seen more than once but under ten times. The chain has TRBV7-2 and TRBJ2-5; 7 nucleotides line up with TRBD1. This CDR3 has 11 amino acids. Germline assignment: CDR1 SGHTA and CDR2 FQGNSA. V lost 6 bases and J lost 5; bases outside the gene matches: 0. The CDR3 here is CASRQGETQYF. Here the CDR3 DNA reads TGTGCCAGCAGACAGGGGGAGACCCAGTACTTC.

The V call is TRBV30, the J call TRBJ1-2, with D unclear. The germline V gene has CDR1 GTSNPN and CDR2 SVGIG (reference sequence). This CDR3 has 12 amino acids. V was trimmed by 2 bases and J by 6 bases, leaving 10 bases between them. Here the CDR3 DNA reads TGTGCCTGGAGTCCCACGGTGGATGGCTACACCTTC. It yields the protein CAWSPTVDGYTF.

The CDR3 DNA follows: TGTGCCAGTAGTACGGACGGGACTAGCTCAAGGGAGCAGTTCTTC. This gives the protein CASSTDGTSSREQFF. The chain is built from TRBV19 and TRBJ2-1, with TRBD2 identical over 9 bases. With 4 bases clipped from V and 10 bases from J, the junction kept 11 bases outside the gene matches. The CDR3 extends over 15 amino acids. Looked up from germline, CDR1 is LNHDA and CDR2 is SQIVND (reference sequence). The whole variable domain, filled in from reference TRBV19 and TRBJ2-1, reads DGGITQSPKYLFRKEGQNVTLSCEQNLNHDAMYWYRQDPGQGLRLIYYSQIVNDFQKGDIAEGYSVSREKKESFPLTVTSAQKNPTAFYLCASSTDGTSSREQFFGPGTRLTVL.

The genes are TRBV19 and TRBJ2-3; TRBD1 aligns across 7 bases. CDR3 size: 16 residues. CDR1 is LNHDA, CDR2 SQIVND, per germline (reference sequence). V lost 2 bases, J lost 2 bases, and 7 bases stayed unmatched. Here the CDR3 DNA reads TGTGCCAGTAGTATAATTGGGACAGCTCCCACAGATACGCAGTATTTT. Translating it yields CASSIIGTAPTDTQYF.

This chain uses TRBV28 with TRBJ2-1; no firm D call. The germline V gene has CDR1 MDHEN and CDR2 SYDVKM. The CDR3 sequence is 12 residues long. V gave up 3 bases and J gave up 10 bases, with 10 bases separating them. CDR3: CASSLRPQEQFF. CDR3 nucleotides: TGTGCCAGCAGTTTGAGGCCACAAGAGCAGTTCTTC.

The rearrangement links TRBV7-9 to TRBJ2-5; tentative D call: TRBD1 (6 bases). The V end lost 5 bases, the J end lost 4 bases, and 14 bases lay between the germline ends. This CDR3 comprises 14 residues. CDR1 and CDR2 (germline): SEHNR, FQNEAQ (reference sequence). The CDR3 sequence: CASSPTGRRETQYF. The CDR3 DNA follows: TGTGCCAGCAGCCCCACAGGGCGTCGAGAGACCCAGTACTTC.

The V call is TRBV10-3, the J call TRBJ2-7, with 15 bases aligning to TRBD2. The CDR3 is 17 amino acids. Germline V gives CDR1 ENHRY, CDR2 SYGVKD. J was trimmed by 1 base and V by 3 bases; bases with no gene match: 4. The CDR3 spells CAISEPGLAGGSYEQYF. The CDR3 DNA reads as TGTGCCATCAGTGAACCTGGACTAGCGGGAGGGTCCTACGAGCAGTACTTC.

The chain recombines TRBV29-1 with TRBJ2-7, with TRBD1 matching over 8 bases. The CDR3 is 15 residues long. J gave up 5 bases and V 7 bases, and 16 bases lay outside the gene matches. Looked up from germline, CDR1 is SQVTM and CDR2 is ANQGSEA. CDR3 nucleotide sequence: TGCAGCGCCCTGAGGACCCGGACAGGGTACCACGAGCAGTACTTC. Its translation is CSALRTRTGYHEQYF.

This chain connects TRBV3-1 (or the pseudogene TRBV3-2) to TRBJ1-5; TRBD1 aligns across 7 bases. V gave up 0 bases and J gave up 3 bases; unmatched junction bases: 14. This CDR3 comprises 19 residues. Germline CDR1 and CDR2: LGHDT and YNNKEL (reference sequence). CDR3 sequence reads: CASSQDLTTGTLSNQPQHF. The CDR3, as DNA: TGTGCCAGCAGCCAAGATCTTACGACAGGGACCCTGTCCAATCAGCCCCAGCATTTT.

Only a few counts were recorded for this clone. The CDR3 reads CATSDLITGANTGELFF. CDR3 nucleotide sequence: TGTGCCACCAGTGACCTCATCACAGGGGCGAACACCGGGGAGCTGTTTTTT. This rearrangement joins TRBV24-1 to TRBJ2-2, with 7 positions matching TRBD1. The length of the CDR3 is 17 residues. V trimming: 4 bases; J trimming: 0 bases; junction bases outside the gene matches: 7. Germline V CDR1 and CDR2: KGHDR, SFDVKD.

The rearrangement joins TRBV5-4 to TRBJ2-3, with D maybe TRBD2 (7 bases). CDR1 and CDR2 (germline): SGHNT, YYREEE (reference sequence). V was clipped by 0 bases and J by 1 base, with 12 bases between them. The CDR3 contains 16 residues. The CDR3 DNA sequence: TGTGCCAGCAGCTTGGTTTTAGGGGGGGGCACAGATACGCAGTATTTT. Translation: CASSLVLGGGTDTQYF.

This rearrangement joins TRBV19 to TRBJ1-6; D may be TRBD1 (5 bases). Germline CDR1 is LNHDA and CDR2 is SQIVND (reference sequence). The V gene lost 5 bases and the J gene lost 8 bases, with 13 bases spanning the gap. The CDR3 has 14 amino acids. The CDR3 sequence is CASSPTGGDSPLHF. CDR3 sequence (DNA): TGTGCCAGTAGTCCGACGGGGGGTGATTCACCCCTCCACTTT. Looking up the rest from reference TRBV19 and TRBJ1-6 gives the full variable domain: DGGITQSPKYLFRKEGQNVTLSCEQNLNHDAMYWYRQDPGQGLRLIYYSQIVNDFQKGDIAEGYSVSREKKESFPLTVTSAQKNPTAFYLCASSPTGGDSPLHFGNGTRLTVT.

The chain carries TRBV18 and TRBJ2-1; D gene ambiguous. This CDR3 comprises 14 residues. Germline V CDR1 and CDR2: KGHSH, LQKENI. Trimming cost V 3 bases and J 0 bases, with 6 bases left between them. The CDR3 DNA is TGTGCCAGCTCACCGGCCCCCTCCTACAATGAGCAGTTCTTC. Its protein product is CASSPAPSYNEQFF.

The chain carries TRBV15 and TRBJ2-7; 11 positions match TRBD2. The CDR3 is 13 amino acids. V gave up 6 bases and J gave up 6 bases; unmatched junction bases: 4. CDR1 is LNHNV, CDR2 YYDKDF, per germline (reference sequence). CDR3 coding DNA: TGTGCCACCAGAGTAGCGGGAGGGCCCGAGCAGTACTTC. This codes for CATRVAGGPEQYF.

The V call is TRBV12-3 or TRBV12-4, the J call TRBJ1-2; possible D gene TRBD1, 6 bases. The CDR3 is 13 amino acids. Deletions cut 2 bases from V and 5 bases from J, with 9 bases between. CDR3: CASSLNRAYGYTF. The CDR3 DNA sequence: TGTGCCAGCAGTTTAAACAGGGCGTATGGCTACACCTTC.